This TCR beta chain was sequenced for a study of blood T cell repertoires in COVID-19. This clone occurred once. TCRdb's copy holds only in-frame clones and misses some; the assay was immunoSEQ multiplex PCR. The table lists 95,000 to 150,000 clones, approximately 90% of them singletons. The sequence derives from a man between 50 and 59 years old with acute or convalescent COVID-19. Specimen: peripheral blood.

DNA of the CDR3: TGTGCCAGCAGCCAAGTCCAGGGGCCTGGAAACACCATATATTTT. It yields the protein CASSQVQGPGNTIYF. The chain has TRBV4-2 and TRBJ1-3; possibly TRBD1 for D (6 bases). Germline V gene sequence: CDR1 LGHNA, CDR2 YNFKEQ. This CDR3 has 15 residues. The V end was cut by 1 base, the J end by 2 bases, with 9 bases between.